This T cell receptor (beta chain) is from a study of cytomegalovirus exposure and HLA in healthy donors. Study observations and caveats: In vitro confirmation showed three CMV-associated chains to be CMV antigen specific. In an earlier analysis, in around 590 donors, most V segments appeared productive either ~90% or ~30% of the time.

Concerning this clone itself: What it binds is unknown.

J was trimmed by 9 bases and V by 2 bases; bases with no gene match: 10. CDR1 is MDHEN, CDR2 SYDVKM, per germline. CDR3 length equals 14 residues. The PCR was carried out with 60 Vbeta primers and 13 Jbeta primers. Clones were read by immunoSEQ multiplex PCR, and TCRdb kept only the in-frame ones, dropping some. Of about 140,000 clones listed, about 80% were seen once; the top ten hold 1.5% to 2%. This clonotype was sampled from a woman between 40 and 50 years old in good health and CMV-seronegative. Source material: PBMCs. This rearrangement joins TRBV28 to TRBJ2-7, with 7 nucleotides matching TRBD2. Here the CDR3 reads CASSLERAGEVQYF. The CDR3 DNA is TGTGCCAGCAGTTTAGAGCGGGCGGGAGAGGTGCAGTACTTC.